This paragraph reports one T cell receptor (beta chain). The data stem from a study of blood T cell repertoires in COVID-19. Study in general: T cells, B-cell-depleted T cells, or PBMCs provided the cDNA or gDNA that served as material.

CDR3 length equals 15 residues. Germline CDR1 reads SEHNR; CDR2 reads FQNEAQ (reference sequence). V was cut by 7 bases and J by 3 bases, with 15 bases left in between. Assay: immunoSEQ multiplex PCR; the TCRdb copy retains only in-frame clones and omits some. The sample contains 250,000 or so clones, roughly nine tenths of which appear only once. The receptor was isolated from a woman between 35 and 50 years old who had recovered from COVID-19. The V call is TRBV7-9, the J call TRBJ1-4; weak D call: TRBD1 (6 bases). The specimen was peripheral blood. This chain's CDR3 is CASTKTGFSNEKLFF. Written as DNA, the CDR3 is TGTGCCAGCACCAAAACAGGGTTTTCTAATGAAAAACTGTTTTTT.